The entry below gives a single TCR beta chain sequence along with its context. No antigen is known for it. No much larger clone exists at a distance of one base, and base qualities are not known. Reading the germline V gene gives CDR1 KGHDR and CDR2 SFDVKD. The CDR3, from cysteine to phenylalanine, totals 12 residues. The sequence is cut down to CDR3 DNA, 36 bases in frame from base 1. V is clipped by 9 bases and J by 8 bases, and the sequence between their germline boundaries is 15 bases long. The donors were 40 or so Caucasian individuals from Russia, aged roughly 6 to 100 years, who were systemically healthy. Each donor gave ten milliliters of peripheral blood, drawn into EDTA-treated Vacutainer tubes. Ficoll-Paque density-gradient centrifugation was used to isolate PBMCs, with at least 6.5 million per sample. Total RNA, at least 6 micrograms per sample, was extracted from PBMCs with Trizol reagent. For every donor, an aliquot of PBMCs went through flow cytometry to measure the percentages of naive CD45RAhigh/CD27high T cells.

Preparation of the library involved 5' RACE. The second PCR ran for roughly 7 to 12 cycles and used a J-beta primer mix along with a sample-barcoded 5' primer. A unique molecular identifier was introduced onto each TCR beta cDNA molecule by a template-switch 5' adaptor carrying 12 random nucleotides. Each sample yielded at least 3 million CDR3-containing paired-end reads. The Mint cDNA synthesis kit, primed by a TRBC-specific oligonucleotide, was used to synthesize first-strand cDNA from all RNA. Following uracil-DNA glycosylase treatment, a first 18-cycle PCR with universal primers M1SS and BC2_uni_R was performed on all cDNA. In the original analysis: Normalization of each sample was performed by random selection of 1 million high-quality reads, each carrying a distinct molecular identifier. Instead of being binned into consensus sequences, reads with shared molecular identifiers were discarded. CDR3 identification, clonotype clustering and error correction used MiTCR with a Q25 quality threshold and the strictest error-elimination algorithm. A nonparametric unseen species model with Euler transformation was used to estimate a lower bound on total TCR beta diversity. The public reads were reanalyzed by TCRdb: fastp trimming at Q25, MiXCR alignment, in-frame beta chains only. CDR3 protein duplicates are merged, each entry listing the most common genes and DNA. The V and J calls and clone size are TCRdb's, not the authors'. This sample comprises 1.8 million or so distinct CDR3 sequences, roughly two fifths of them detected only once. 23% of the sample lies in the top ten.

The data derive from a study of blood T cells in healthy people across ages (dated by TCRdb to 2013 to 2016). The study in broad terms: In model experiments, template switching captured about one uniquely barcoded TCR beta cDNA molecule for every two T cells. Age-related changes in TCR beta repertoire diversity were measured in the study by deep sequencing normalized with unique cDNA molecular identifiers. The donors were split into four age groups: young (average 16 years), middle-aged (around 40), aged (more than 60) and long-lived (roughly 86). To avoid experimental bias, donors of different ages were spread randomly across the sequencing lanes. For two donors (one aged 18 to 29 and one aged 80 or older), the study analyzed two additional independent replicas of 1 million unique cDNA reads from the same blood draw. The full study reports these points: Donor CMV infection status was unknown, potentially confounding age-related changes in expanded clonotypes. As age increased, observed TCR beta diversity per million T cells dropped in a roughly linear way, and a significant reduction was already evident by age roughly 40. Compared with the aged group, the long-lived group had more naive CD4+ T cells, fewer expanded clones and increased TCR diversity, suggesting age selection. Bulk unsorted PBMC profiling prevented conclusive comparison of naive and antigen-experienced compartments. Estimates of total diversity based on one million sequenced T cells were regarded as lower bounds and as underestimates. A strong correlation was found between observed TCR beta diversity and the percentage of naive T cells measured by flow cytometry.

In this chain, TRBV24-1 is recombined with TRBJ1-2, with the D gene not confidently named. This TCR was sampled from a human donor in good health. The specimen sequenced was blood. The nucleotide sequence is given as TGTGCCACCCAGGATGGTTTAGGAGGCTACACCTTC. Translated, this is CATQDGLGGYTF.